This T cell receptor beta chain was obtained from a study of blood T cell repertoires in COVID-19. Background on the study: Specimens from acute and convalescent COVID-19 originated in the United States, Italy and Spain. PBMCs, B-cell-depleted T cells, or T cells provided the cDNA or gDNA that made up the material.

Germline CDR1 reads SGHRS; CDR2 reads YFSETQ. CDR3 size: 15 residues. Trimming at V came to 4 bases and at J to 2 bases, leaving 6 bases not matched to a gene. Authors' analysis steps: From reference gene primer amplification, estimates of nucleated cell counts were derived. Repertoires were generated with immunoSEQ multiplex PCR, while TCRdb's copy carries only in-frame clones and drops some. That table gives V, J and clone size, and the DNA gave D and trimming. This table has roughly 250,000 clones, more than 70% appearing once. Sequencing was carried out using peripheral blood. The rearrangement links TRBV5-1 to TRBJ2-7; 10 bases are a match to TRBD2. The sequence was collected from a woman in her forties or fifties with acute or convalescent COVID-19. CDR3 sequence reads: CASSITSGNPYEQYF. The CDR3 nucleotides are TGCGCCAGCAGCATTACTAGCGGGAACCCCTACGAGCAGTACTTC. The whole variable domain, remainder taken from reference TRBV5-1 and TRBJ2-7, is KAGVTQTPRYLIKTRGQQVTLSCSPISGHRSVSWYQQTPGQGLQFLFEYFSETQRNKGNFPGRFSGRQFSNSRSEMNVSTLELGDSALYLCASSITSGNPYEQYFGPGTRLTVT.